This T cell receptor beta chain stems from a study of cytomegalovirus exposure and HLA in healthy donors. Looking at the study overall: Findings of an earlier analysis included roughly 120 million unique TCR beta sequences from around 180 million T cells. Points from the study as a whole: Accurate prediction of HLA-A and HLA-B alleles (for most subjects) was reportedly achieved from TCR beta sequences. Reported performance of the classifier showed diagnosis of cytomegalovirus status with high specificity and sensitivity. Later genetic work tied a missense DCLRE1C variant to beta-chain V and J trimming.

V dropped 6 bases and J dropped 1 base, with 7 bases sitting between them. CDR1 and CDR2 (germline): MRHNA, SNTAGT. The CDR3 is made up of 13 amino acids. Notes on this clone: Its antigen is unknown.

This PCR relied on a set of 60 Vbeta primers and 13 Jbeta primers. The table came from immunoSEQ multiplex PCR; TCRdb's copy has only in-frame clones and leaves some out. Of 210,000 or so clones in the sample, about 85% were seen once. This TCR derives from a girl aged 2-10 years in good health and CMV-seronegative. The chain employs TRBV6-4 and TRBJ2-1; TRBD2 might be the D (5 bases). Sequencing was performed on PBMCs. In DNA form, the CDR3 reads TGTGCCAGCAGCAGCGGTTCCTACAATGAGCAGTTCTTC. This translates into CASSSGSYNEQFF.